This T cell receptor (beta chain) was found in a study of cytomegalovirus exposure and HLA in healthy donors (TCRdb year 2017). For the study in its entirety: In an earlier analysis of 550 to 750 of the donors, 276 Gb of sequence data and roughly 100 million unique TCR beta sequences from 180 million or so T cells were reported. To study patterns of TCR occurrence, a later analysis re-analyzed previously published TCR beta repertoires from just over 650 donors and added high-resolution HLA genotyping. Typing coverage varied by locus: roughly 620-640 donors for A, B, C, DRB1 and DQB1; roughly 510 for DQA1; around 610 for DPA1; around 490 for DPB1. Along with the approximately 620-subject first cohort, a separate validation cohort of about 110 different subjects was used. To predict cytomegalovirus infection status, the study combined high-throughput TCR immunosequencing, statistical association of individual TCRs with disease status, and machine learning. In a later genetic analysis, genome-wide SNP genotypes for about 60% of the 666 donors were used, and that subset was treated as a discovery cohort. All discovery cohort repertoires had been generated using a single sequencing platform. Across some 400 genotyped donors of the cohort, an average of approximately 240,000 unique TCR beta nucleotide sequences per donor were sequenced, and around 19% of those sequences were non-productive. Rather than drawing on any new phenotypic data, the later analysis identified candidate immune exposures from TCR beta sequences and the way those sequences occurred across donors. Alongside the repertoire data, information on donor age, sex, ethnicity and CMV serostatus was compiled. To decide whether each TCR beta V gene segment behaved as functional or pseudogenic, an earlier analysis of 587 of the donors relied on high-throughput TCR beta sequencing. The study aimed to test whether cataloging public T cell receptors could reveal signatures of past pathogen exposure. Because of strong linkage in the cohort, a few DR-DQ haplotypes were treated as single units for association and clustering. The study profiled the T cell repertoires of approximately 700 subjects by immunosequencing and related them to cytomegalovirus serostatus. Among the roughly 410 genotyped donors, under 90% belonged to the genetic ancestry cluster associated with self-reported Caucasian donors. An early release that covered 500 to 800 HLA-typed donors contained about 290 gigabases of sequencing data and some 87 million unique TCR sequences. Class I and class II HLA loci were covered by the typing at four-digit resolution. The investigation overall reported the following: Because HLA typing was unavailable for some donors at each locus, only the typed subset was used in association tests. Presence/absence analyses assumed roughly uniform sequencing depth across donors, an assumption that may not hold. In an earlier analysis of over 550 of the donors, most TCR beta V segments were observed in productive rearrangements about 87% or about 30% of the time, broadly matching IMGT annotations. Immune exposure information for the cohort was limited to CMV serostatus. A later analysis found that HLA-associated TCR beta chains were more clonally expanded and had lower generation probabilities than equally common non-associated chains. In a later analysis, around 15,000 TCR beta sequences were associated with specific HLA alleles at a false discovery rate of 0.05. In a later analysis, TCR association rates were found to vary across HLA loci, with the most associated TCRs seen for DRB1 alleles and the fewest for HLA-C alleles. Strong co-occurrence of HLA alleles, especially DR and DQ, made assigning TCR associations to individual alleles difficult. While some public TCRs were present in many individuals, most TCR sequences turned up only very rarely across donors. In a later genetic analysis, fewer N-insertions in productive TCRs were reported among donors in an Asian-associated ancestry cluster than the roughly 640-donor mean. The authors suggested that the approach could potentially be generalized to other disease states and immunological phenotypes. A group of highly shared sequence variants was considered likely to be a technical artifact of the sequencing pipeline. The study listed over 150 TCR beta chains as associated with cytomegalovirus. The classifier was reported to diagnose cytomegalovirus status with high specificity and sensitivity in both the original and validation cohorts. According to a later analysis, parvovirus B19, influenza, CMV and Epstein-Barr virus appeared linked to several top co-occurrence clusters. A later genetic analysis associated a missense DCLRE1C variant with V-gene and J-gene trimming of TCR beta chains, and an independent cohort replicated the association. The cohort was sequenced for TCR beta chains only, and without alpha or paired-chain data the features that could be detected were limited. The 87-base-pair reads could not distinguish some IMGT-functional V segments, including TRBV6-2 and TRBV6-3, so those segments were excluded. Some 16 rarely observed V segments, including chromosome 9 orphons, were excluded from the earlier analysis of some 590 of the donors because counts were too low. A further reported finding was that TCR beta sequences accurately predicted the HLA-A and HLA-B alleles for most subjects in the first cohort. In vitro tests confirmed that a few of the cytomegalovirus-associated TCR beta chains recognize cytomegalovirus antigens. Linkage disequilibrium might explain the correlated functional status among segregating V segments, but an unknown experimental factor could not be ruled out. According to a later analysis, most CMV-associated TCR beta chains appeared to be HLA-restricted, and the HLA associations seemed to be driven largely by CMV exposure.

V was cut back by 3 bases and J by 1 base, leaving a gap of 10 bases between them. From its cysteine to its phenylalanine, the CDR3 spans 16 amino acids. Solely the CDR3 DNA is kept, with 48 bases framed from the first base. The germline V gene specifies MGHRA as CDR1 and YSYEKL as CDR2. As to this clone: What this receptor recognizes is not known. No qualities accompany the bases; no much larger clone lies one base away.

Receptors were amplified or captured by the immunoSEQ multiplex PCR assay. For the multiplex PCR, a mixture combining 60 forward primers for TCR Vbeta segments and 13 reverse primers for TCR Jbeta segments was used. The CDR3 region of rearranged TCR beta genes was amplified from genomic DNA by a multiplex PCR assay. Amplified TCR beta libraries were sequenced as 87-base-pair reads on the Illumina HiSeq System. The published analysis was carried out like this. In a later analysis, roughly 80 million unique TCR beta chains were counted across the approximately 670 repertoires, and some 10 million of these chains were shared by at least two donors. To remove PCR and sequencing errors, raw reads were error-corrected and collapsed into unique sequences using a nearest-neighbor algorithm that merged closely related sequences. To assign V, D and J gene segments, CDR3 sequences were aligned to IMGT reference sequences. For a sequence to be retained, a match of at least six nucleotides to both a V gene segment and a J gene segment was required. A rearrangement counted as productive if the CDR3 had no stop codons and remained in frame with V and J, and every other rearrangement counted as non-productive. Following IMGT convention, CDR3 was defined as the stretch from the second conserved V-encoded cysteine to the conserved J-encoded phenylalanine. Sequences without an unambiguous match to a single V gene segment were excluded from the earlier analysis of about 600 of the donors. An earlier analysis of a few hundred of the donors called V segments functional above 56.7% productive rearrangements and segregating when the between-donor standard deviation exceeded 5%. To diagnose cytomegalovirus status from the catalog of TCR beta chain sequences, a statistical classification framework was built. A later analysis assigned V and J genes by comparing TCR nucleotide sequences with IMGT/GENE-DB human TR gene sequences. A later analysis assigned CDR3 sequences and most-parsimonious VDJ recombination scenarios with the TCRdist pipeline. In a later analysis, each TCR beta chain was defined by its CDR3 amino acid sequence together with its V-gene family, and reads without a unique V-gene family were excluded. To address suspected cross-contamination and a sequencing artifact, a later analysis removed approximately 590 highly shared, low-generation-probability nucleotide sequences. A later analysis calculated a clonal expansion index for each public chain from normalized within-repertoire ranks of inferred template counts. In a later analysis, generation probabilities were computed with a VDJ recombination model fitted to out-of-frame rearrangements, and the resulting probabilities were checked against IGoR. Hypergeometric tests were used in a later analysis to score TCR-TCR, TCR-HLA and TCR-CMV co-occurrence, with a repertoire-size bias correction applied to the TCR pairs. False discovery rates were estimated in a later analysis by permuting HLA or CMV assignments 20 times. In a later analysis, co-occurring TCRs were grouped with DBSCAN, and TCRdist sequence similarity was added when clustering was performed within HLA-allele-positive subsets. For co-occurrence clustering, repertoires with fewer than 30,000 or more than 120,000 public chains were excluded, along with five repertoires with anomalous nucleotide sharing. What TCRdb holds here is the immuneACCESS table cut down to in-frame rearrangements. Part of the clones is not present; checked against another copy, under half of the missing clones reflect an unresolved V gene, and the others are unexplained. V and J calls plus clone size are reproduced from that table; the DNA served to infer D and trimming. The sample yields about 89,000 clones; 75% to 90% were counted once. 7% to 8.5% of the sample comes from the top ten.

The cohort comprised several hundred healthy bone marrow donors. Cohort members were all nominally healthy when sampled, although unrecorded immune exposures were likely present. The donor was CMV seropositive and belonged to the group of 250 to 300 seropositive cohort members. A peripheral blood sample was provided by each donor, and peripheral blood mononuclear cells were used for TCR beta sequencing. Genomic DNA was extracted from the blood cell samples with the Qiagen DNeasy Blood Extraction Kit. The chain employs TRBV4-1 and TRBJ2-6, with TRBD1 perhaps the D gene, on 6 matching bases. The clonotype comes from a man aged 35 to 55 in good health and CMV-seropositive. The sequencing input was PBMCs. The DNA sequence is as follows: TGCGCCAGCAGCCAGTACAGGGTTTCTGGGGCCAACGTCCTGACTTTC. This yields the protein CASSQYRVSGANVLTF.